Presented here are 23 T cell receptor beta chains from one specimen sequenced in a study of T cells in tumors after PD-1 blockade. Libraries were prepared by immunoSEQ multiplex PCR; TCRdb keeps only in-frame clonotypes and omits some of them. Of 12,000 or so clones listed, about 63% are singletons. Material: tumor tissue, obtained before anti-PD-1 treatment. Every receptor here comes from a human donor with basal cell carcinoma.

The rearrangement joins TRBV27 to TRBJ1-5; no clear D gene. The CDR3 extends over 13 amino acids. In germline, CDR1 is MNHEY, CDR2 SMNVEV (reference sequence). Trimming took off 2 bases at V and 6 bases at J, with 8 bases between the two ends. CDR3: CASSLRVGQPQHF. The DNA for the CDR3 is TGTGCCAGCAGTTTAAGGGTGGGTCAGCCCCAGCATTTT.

This clone was seen more than once but under ten times. The CDR3 region has the DNA TGTGCCAGCAGCTTAGCCAGGCGAGGGGCCCAGCATTTT. Residues: CASSLARRGAQHF. The chain couples TRBV7-6 to TRBJ1-5; weak D call: TRBD1 (5 bases). Trimming left V 0 bases short and J 11 bases short, with 11 bases between. The V gene's germline CDR1 is SGHVS and CDR2 FNYEAQ. The CDR3 sequence is 13 residues long.

CDR3 in amino acids: CASSRVTGWRETQYF. In DNA, the CDR3 is TGTGCCAGCAGCCGCGTGACAGGGTGGCGAGAGACCCAGTACTTC. The rearrangement uses TRBV14 and TRBJ2-5, with 7 positions matching TRBD1. Germline V gene data show CDR1 as SGHDN and CDR2 as FVKESK. The CDR3 has 15 amino acids. The trim removed 4 bases at V and 4 bases at J, leaving 9 bases unmatched.

V and J are TRBV24-1 and TRBJ2-2; a possible D gene is TRBD2 (6 bases). This CDR3 is built from 15 residues. Deletions cut 5 bases from V and 2 bases from J, with 11 bases between. Germline CDR1 KGHDR, CDR2 SFDVKD. The CDR3 loop reads CATSVEGTNTGELFF. The CDR3 DNA sequence: TGTGCCACCAGTGTGGAGGGAACTAACACCGGGGAGCTGTTTTTT.

The chain uses TRBV7-9 and TRBJ2-1, with D tentatively TRBD1 (5 bases). Germline values: CDR1 SEHNR, CDR2 FQNEAQ (reference sequence). V lost 5 bases and J 9 bases, leaving 14 bases between the germline ends. The CDR3 loop spans 13 amino acids. The CDR3 region has the DNA TGTGCCAGCAGCCTGGAGCAGGGCTTTGAGCAGTTCTTC. This sequence encodes CASSLEQGFEQFF.

This clone was recorded a few times. The V call is TRBV11-3, the J call TRBJ2-7; D is unresolved. Germline V gives CDR1 SGHNT, CDR2 YENEEA. The CDR3 runs to 14 residues. V lost 1 base, J lost 4 bases, and 11 bases lay in between. This CDR3 is CASSLAADSYEQYF. In DNA, the CDR3 is TGTGCCAGCAGCTTAGCGGCAGATTCTTACGAGCAGTACTTC.

The V call is TRBV28, the J call TRBJ1-2; D ambiguous. Trimming left V 3 bases short and J 2 bases short, with 10 bases between. The length of the CDR3 is 14 residues. CDR1 and CDR2 from the germline V gene are MDHEN and SYDVKM. The CDR3 spells CASSLASKNYGYTF. In DNA form, the CDR3 reads TGTGCCAGCAGTTTGGCTTCCAAGAACTATGGCTACACCTTC.

The V gene is TRBV7-3, the J gene TRBJ2-2, with 8 bases fitting TRBD2. The V gene's germline CDR1 is SGHTA and CDR2 FQGTGA. J lost 3 bases, V lost 5 bases, and 5 bases had no gene match. CDR3 length: 15 amino acids. CDR3 sequence (DNA): TGTGCCAGCAGCCTATCGGGAGGGGACACCGGGGAGCTGTTTTTT. It is translated as CASSLSGGDTGELFF.

This clone was seen only once. J is TRBJ2-3 and V is TRBV9, with D possibly matching TRBD2 (5 bases). The CDR3 is 15 residues long. The V gene's germline CDR1 is SGDLS and CDR2 YYNGEE. V lost 0 bases to trimming and J lost 3 bases, with 11 bases between them. The CDR3 loop is CASSVARTATDTQYF. CDR3 in DNA: TGTGCCAGCAGCGTAGCTAGGACTGCGACAGATACGCAGTATTTT.

Written as DNA, the CDR3 is TGTGCCACCAGCACGGGCCTGGGAGGATATACTGAAGCTTTCTTT. The encoded protein is CATSTGLGGYTEAFF. This chain uses TRBV24-1 with TRBJ1-1; the D is unclear. CDR1 and CDR2 (germline): KGHDR, SFDVKD. The CDR3 totals 15 residues. Trimming cost V 7 bases and J 5 bases, with 19 bases left between them.

The V gene is TRBV7-2, the J gene TRBJ2-1, with TRBD2 matching over 13 bases. The CDR3 is made up of 15 amino acids. In germline, CDR1 is SGHTA, CDR2 FQGNSA. With 4 bases clipped from V and 8 bases from J, the junction kept 5 bases outside the gene matches. CDR3: CASSSGLAGTYEQFF. The CDR3 DNA reads TGTGCCAGCAGCTCGGGACTAGCGGGAACATATGAGCAGTTCTTC. The complete variable domain, with remaining parts taken from reference TRBV7-2 and TRBJ2-1, reads GAGVSQSPSNKVTEKGKDVELRCDPISGHTALYWYRQSLGQGLEFLIYFQGNSAPDKSGLPSDRFSAERTGGSVSTLTIQRTQQEDSAVYLCASSSGLAGTYEQFFGPGTRLTVL.

The CDR3: CASSRLEQFF. The CDR3 nucleotides read TGTGCCAGCAGTAGACTTGAGCAGTTCTTC. The chain recombines TRBV12-3 or TRBV12-4 with TRBJ2-1; D gene ambiguous. The CDR3 runs to 10 residues. V dropped 5 bases and J dropped 9 bases, with 5 bases sitting between them.

The gene calls are TRBV19 and TRBJ2-1; D may be TRBD1 (5 bases). V lost 3 bases and J lost 3, with 12 bases in between. There are 15 residues in the CDR3. Per the germline V gene, CDR1 is LNHDA and CDR2 is SQIVND (reference sequence). In DNA, the CDR3 is TGTGCCAGTAGTATTCGGCAGGGTATCTACAATGAGCAGTTCTTC. It specifies CASSIRQGIYNEQFF.

This chain links TRBV2 with TRBJ1-1; D might be TRBD1 (5 bases). This CDR3 has 13 residues. Looked up from germline, CDR1 is SNHLY and CDR2 is FYNNEI. Trimming stripped 7 bases from V and 1 base from J, with 10 bases between. The DNA for the CDR3 is TGTGCCAGCATCCGGACACCGAACACTGAAGCTTTCTTT. This encodes CASIRTPNTEAFF.

V is TRBV6-2 or TRBV6-3 and J is TRBJ1-2; D possibly corresponds to TRBD1 (6 bases). There are 16 residues in the CDR3. V lost 6 bases, J lost 8 bases, and 25 bases lay in between. Germline loops: CDR1 MNHEY, CDR2 SVGEGT. The CDR3 DNA reads TGTGCCAGCAGCCTCCGACCCTTACAGGGTTTAGGAGGCTACACCTTC. Amino acid sequence: CASSLRPLQGLGGYTF.

This clone was seen a handful of times. The chain has TRBV7-8 and TRBJ2-1; D gene unclear. In germline, CDR1 is SGHVS, CDR2 FQNEAQ. V was trimmed by 1 base and J by 5 bases, leaving 9 bases between them. The CDR3 sequence is 14 residues long. CDR3 region: CASSLVGRNNEQFF. Here the CDR3 DNA reads TGTGCCAGCAGCTTAGTAGGCAGGAACAATGAGCAGTTCTTC.

The chain recombines TRBV24-1 with TRBJ1-5, with D unclear. Trimming pared 4 bases from V and 3 bases from J, leaving 9 bases between. The length of the CDR3 is 14 residues. CDR1 and CDR2 from the germline V gene are KGHDR and SFDVKD. The CDR3 nucleotides read TGTGCCACCAGTGACAGCAACTACAATCAGCCCCAGCATTTT. Protein product: CATSDSNYNQPQHF.

This chain uses TRBV24-1 with TRBJ2-3; a possible D gene is TRBD1 (5 bases). Germline V gene data show CDR1 as KGHDR and CDR2 as SFDVKD. V lost 4 bases, J lost 6 bases, and 13 bases lay in between. The length of the CDR3 is 14 residues. CDR3 residues: CATSDHKGMDTQYF. In DNA, the CDR3 is TGTGCCACCAGTGACCACAAGGGGATGGATACGCAGTATTTT.

This sequence joins TRBV28 and TRBJ2-3; 9 positions agree with TRBD2. Germline lookup yields CDR1 MDHEN and CDR2 SYDVKM. This CDR3 has 14 amino acids. J was trimmed by 6 bases and V by 7 bases; bases with no gene match: 8. This chain's CDR3 is CASMLAGTGDTQYF. CDR3 coding DNA: TGTGCCAGCATGCTAGCGGGGACTGGGGATACGCAGTATTTT.

This clone appeared once. Additional DNA sequences in this sample encode the identical CDR3. The chain couples TRBV5-1 to TRBJ2-7; D may be TRBD1 (6 bases). V lost 2 bases and J 2 bases, leaving 11 bases between the germline ends. This CDR3 is built from 14 residues. The V gene's germline CDR1 is SGHRS and CDR2 YFSETQ. Here the CDR3 DNA reads TGCGCCAGCAGCTTTTTAGGGGGAACCTACGAGCAGTACTTC. It specifies CASSFLGGTYEQYF.

V and J are TRBV2 and TRBJ2-2; D is possibly TRBD1 (6 bases). The CDR3 covers 16 residues. V was clipped by 2 bases and J by 0 bases, with 10 bases between them. Germline V gene sequence: CDR1 SNHLY, CDR2 FYNNEI. The CDR3: CASSELRGPNTGELFF. In nucleotides, the CDR3 is TGTGCCAGCAGTGAACTCAGGGGACCGAACACCGGGGAGCTGTTTTTT.

This chain links TRBV29-1 with TRBJ2-7; 7 nucleotides match TRBD2. The V segment lost 7 bases and the J segment 2 bases; nucleotides outside the gene matches: 11. Germline V gene sequence: CDR1 SQVTM, CDR2 ANQGSEA. This CDR3 comprises 14 residues. Here the CDR3 DNA reads TGCAGCGGCGTGGATACGGGACTAACCTACGAGCAGTACTTC. As protein: CSGVDTGLTYEQYF.

The chain employs TRBV18 and TRBJ2-1, with D possibly matching TRBD1 (5 bases). The V end lost 2 bases, the J end lost 10 bases, and 18 bases lay between the germline ends. The CDR3 extends over 15 amino acids. Germline lookup yields CDR1 KGHSH and CDR2 LQKENI. The DNA for the CDR3 is TGTGCCAGCTCACCAATTAGGGGCACGGAAAGAGAGCAGTTCTTC. Translated, it gives CASSPIRGTEREQFF.